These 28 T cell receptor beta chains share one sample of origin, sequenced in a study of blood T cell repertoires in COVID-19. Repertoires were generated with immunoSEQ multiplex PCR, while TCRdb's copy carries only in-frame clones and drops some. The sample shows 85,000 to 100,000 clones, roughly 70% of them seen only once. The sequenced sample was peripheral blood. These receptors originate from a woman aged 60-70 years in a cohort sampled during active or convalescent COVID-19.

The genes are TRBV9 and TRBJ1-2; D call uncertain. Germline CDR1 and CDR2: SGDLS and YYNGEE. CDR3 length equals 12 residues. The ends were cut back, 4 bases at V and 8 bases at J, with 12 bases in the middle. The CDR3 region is CASSSDLGGYTF. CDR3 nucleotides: TGTGCCAGCAGCTCCGATCTGGGCGGCTACACCTTC.

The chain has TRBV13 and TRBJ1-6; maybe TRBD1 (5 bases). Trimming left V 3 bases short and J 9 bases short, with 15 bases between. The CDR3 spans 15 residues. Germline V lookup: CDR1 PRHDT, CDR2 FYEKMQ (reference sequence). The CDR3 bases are TGTGCCAGCAGCTTCACAACTCAGGGTAGTTCACCCCTCCACTTT. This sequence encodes CASSFTTQGSSPLHF.

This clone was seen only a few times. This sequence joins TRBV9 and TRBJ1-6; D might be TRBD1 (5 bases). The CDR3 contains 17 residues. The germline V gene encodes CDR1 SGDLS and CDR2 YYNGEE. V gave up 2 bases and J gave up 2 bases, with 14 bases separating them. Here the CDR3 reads CASSVGGEGAYNSPLHF. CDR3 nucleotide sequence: TGTGCCAGCAGCGTTGGAGGGGAGGGCGCCTATAATTCACCCCTCCACTTT.

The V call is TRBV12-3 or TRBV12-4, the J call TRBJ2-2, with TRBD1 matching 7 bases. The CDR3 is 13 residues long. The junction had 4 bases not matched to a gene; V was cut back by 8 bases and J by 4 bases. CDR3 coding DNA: TGTGCCAGCCTTCGGGACAGCACCGGGGAGCTGTTTTTT. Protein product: CASLRDSTGELFF.

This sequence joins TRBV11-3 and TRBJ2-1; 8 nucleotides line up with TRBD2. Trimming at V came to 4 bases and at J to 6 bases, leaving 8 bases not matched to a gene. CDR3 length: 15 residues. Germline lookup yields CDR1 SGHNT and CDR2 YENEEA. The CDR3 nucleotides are TGTGCCAGCAGCTCGACGGGCGGGGGGACCAATGAGCAGTTCTTC. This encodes CASSSTGGGTNEQFF.

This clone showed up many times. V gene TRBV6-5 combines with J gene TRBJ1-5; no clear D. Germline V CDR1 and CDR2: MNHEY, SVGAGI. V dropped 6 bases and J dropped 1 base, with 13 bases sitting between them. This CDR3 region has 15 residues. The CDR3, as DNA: TGTGCCAGCAGCCTGGAGCTTGGAAGCAATCAGCCCCAGCATTTT. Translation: CASSLELGSNQPQHF.

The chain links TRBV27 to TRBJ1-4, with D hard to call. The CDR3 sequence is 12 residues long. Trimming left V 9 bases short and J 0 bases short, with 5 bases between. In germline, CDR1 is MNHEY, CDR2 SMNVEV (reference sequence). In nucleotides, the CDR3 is TGTGCCAGTTCTGCAACTAATGAAAAACTGTTTTTT. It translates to CASSATNEKLFF.

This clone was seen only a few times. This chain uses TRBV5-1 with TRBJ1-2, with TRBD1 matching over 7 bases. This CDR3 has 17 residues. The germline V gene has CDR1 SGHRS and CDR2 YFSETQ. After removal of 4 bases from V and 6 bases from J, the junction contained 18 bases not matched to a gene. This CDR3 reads CASSLDKIRGRDDGYTF. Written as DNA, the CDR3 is TGCGCCAGCAGCCTGGATAAGATAAGGGGGCGAGATGATGGCTACACCTTC.

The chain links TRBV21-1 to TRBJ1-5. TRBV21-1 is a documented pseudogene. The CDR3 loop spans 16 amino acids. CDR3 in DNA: TGTGCCAGCAATCTTTCGGGGGGGCGATGCAATCAGCCCCAGCATTTT. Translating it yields CASNLSGGRCNQPQHF.

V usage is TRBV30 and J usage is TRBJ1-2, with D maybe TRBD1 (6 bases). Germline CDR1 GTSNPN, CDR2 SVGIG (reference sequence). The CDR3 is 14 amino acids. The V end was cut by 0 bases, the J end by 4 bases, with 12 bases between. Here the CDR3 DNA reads TGTGCCTGGAGTGTAGGTATAGGGGGCTATGGCTACACCTTC. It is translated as CAWSVGIGGYGYTF.

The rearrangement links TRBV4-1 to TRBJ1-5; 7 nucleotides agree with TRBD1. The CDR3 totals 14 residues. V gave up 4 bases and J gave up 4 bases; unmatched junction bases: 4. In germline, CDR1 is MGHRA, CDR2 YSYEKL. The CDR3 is CASSRQGTNQPQHF. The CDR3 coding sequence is TGCGCCAGCAGCCGACAGGGCACTAATCAGCCCCAGCATTTT.

The CDR3 reads CASSLGFTGGEKLFF. The CDR3 nucleotides are TGTGCCAGCAGCTTAGGATTTACGGGGGGGGAAAAACTGTTTTTT. The rearrangement uses TRBV7-2 and TRBJ1-4; TRBD1 is a possible D gene (5 bases). The CDR3 extends over 15 amino acids. Germline V gene sequence: CDR1 SGHTA, CDR2 FQGNSA. The V and J ends lost 1 base and 8 bases respectively, with 14 bases between them.

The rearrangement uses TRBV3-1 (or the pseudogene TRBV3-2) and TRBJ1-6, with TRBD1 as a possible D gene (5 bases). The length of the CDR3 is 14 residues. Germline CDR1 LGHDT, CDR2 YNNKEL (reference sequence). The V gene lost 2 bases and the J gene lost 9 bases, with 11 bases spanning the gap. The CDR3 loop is CASSQTGSTSPLHF. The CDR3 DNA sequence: TGTGCCAGCAGCCAAACAGGTTCGACTTCACCCCTCCACTTT.

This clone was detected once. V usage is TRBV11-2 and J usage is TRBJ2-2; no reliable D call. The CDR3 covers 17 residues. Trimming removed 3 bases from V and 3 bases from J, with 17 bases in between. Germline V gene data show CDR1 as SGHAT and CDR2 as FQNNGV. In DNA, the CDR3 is TGTGCCAGCAGCTTTTCTGTCGACCTGCGGTACACCGGGGAGCTGTTTTTT. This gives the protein CASSFSVDLRYTGELFF. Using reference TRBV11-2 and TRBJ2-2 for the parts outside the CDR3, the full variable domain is EAGVAQSPRYKIIEKRQSVAFWCNPISGHATLYWYQQILGQGPKLLIQFQNNGVVDDSQLPKDRFSAERLKGVDSTLKIQPAKLEDSAVYLCASSFSVDLRYTGELFFGEGSRLTVL.

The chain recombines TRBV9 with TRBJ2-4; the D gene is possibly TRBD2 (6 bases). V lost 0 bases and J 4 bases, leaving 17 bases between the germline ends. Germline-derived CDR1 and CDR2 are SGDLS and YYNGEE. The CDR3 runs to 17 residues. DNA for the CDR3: TGTGCCAGCAGCGTAGGAGGGTGGGTGGGAGGAAAAAACATTCAGTACTTC. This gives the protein CASSVGGWVGGKNIQYF.

CDR3 sequence: CASSRGYQPQHF. The CDR3 nucleotides read TGTGCCAGCTCCAGGGGGTACCAGCCCCAGCATTTT. The chain combines TRBV6-5 with TRBJ1-5, with TRBD1 identical over 7 bases. With V trimmed by 8 bases and J by 7 bases, 5 bases remained unmatched. Germline V gives CDR1 MNHEY, CDR2 SVGAGI. The CDR3 covers 12 residues.

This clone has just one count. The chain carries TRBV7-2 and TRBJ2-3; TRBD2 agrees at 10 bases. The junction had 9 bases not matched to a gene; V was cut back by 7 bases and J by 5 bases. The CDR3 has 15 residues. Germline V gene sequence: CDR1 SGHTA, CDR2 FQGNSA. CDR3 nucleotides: TGTGCCAGCACTAAAAGCGGGGGGGCGGAAGATACGCAGTATTTT. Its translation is CASTKSGGAEDTQYF.

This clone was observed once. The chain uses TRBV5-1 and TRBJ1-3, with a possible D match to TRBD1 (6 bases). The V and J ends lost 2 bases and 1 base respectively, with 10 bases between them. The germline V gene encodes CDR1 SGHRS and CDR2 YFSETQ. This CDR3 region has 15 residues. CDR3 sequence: CASSFSGVSGNTIYF. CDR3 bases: TGCGCCAGCAGCTTTTCAGGGGTATCTGGAAACACCATATATTTT.

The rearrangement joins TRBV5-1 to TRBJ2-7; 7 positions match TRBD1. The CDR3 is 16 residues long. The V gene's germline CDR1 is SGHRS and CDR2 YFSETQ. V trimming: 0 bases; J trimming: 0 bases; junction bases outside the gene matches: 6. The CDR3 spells CASSLGPGQLSYEQYF. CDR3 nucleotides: TGCGCCAGCAGCTTGGGACCGGGACAGCTCTCCTACGAGCAGTACTTC.

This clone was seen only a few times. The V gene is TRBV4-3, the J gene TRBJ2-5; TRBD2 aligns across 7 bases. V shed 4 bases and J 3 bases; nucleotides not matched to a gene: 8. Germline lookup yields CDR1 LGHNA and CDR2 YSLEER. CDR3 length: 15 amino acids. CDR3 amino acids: CASSLDVGTKETQYF. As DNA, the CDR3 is TGCGCCAGCAGCCTGGATGTAGGGACTAAAGAGACCCAGTACTTC.

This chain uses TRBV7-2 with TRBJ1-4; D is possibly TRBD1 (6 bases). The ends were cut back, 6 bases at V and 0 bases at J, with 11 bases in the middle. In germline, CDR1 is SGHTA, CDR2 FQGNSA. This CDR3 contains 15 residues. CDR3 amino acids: CASSYTGSTNEKLFF. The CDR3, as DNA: TGTGCCAGCAGTTACACAGGGTCAACTAATGAAAAACTGTTTTTT.

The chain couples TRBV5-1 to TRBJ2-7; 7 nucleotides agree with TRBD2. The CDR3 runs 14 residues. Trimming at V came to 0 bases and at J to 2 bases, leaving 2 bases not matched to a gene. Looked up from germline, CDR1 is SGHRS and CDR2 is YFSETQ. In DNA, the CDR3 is TGCGCCAGCAGCTTGGCGGGGGGTGCCTACGAGCAGTACTTC. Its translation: CASSLAGGAYEQYF.

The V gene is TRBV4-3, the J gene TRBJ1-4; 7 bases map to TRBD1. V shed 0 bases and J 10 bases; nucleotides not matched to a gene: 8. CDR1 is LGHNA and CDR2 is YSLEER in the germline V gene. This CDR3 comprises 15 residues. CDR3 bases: TGCGCCAGCAGCCAAGAGGGCAGGGGGGAGGCAAAACTGTTTTTT. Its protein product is CASSQEGRGEAKLFF.

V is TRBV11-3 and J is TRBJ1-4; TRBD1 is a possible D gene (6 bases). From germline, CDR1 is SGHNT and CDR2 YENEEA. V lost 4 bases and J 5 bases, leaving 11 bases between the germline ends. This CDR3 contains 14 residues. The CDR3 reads CASSSDRINEKLFF. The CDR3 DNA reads TGTGCCAGCAGCTCTGACAGGATCAATGAAAAACTGTTTTTT.

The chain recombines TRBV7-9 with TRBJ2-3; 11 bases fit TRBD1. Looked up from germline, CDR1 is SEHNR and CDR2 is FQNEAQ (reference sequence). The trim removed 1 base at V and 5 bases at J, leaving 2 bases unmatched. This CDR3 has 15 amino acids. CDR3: CASSLVGTGGDTQYF. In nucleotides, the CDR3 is TGTGCCAGCAGCTTAGTCGGGACAGGGGGAGATACGCAGTATTTT.

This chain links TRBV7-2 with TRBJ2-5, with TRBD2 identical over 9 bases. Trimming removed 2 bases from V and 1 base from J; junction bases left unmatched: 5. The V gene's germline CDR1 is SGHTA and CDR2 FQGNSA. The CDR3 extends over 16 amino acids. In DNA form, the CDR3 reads TGTGCCAGCAGCTTAAGCTCAGCGGGGGGCCAAGAGACCCAGTACTTC. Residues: CASSLSSAGGQETQYF.

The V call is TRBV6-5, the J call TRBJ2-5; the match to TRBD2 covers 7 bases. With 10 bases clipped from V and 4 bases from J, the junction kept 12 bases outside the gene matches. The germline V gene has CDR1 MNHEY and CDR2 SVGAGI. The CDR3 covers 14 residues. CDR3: CATKSGGGGETQYF. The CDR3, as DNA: TGTGCCACCAAGTCTGGCGGGGGAGGAGAGACCCAGTACTTC.

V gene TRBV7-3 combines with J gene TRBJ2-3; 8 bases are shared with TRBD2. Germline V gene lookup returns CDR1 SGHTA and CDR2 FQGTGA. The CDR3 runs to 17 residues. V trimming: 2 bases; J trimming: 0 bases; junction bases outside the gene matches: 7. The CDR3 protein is CASSLGVRGASTDTQYF. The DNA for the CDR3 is TGTGCCAGCAGCTTAGGGGTGCGGGGGGCTAGCACAGATACGCAGTATTTT.